The source of this TCR beta chain is a study of identical twins. V gave up 2 bases and J gave up 3 bases; unmatched junction bases: 14. This CDR3 is built from 20 residues. Per the germline V gene, CDR1 is MGHRA and CDR2 is YSYEKL. TCRdb re-called the 5' RACE reads through MiXCR, storing one row per CDR3 protein. The sample comprises some 97,000 distinct CDR3 sequences, 5.9% of which are singletons, and about 12% rests with the top ten. As for this clonotype: Its specificity is unknown.

Findings of the study overall: Fewer insertions were carried by abundant cord blood beta clonotypes, but none was seen in memory repertoires.

The rearrangement links TRBV4-1 to TRBJ2-7, with 15 bases aligning to TRBD2. Sequencing input: memory T cells sorted from blood. This sequence originates from a woman aged 45-65 years in good health. In DNA, the CDR3 is TGCGCCAGCAGCCAATCCCCCCGGACTAGCGGGAGGGCCGGTCGCTACGAGCAGTACTTC. Protein product: CASSQSPRTSGRAGRYEQYF.